This TCR beta chain was observed in a study of T cells in Graves' hyperthyroidism and ophthalmopathy. Study-wide points: The majority of expanded thyroid clonotypes above 0.001 also appeared in blood.

In its sample, this clonotype was seen a few times. Its antigen is unknown. The CDR3 totals 16 residues. Germline CDR1 DFQATT, CDR2 SNEGSKA (reference sequence). With 3 bases clipped from V and 1 base from J, the junction kept 4 bases outside the gene matches. There were TCR beta CDR3 regions amplified from RNA transcripts. The HTBI set primed first-round TCR CDR3 RT-PCR. TCRdb re-analysed the multiplex PCR reads in MiXCR, keeping a single row per CDR3 protein. The repertoire holds 650,000 to 850,000 distinct CDR3 sequences, over 15% seen once, with approximately 16% in the top ten. The sequenced sample was blood. The chain has TRBV20-1 and TRBJ2-5; TRBD2 agrees at 14 bases. The TCR comes from a woman aged 45-59 years with Graves' hyperthyroidism that later progressed to Graves' ophthalmopathy. In DNA, the CDR3 is TGCAGTGCTAGTGGGGGACTAGCGGGGGCCCAAGAGACCCAGTACTTC. The encoded protein is CSASGGLAGAQETQYF.